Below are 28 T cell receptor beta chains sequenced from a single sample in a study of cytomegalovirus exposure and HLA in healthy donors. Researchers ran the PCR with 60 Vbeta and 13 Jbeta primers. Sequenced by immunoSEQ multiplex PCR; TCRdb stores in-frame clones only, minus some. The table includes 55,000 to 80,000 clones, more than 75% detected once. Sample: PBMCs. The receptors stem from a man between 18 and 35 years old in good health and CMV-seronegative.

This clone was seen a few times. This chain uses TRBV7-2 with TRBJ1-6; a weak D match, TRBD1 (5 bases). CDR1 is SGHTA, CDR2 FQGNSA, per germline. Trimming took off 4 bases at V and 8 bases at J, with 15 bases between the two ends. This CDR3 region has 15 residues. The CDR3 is CASSSVPGGYSPLHF. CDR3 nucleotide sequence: TGTGCCAGCAGCTCGGTTCCGGGGGGTTATTCACCCCTCCACTTT. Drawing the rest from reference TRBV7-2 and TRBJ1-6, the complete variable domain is GAGVSQSPSNKVTEKGKDVELRCDPISGHTALYWYRQSLGQGLEFLIYFQGNSAPDKSGLPSDRFSAERTGGSVSTLTIQRTQQEDSAVYLCASSSVPGGYSPLHFGNGTRLTVT.

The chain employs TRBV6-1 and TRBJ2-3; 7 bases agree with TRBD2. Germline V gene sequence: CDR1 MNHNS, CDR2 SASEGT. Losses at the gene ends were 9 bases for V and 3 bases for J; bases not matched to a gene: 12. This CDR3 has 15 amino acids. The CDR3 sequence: CASPIAGGGTDTQYF. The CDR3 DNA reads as TGTGCCAGTCCTATAGCGGGTGGGGGAACAGATACGCAGTATTTT.

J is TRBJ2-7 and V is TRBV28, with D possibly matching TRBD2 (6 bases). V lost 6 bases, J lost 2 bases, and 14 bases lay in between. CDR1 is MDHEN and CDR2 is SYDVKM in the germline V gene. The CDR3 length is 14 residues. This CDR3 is CASRGLPLTYEQYF. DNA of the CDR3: TGTGCCAGCAGGGGACTGCCGTTAACCTACGAGCAGTACTTC.

This CDR3 reads CASSYSGQGHYEQYF. In nucleotides, the CDR3 is TGTGCCAGCAGTTACTCGGGACAGGGGCATTACGAGCAGTACTTC. The chain is built from TRBV6-6 and TRBJ2-7; TRBD1 agrees at 10 bases. Germline CDR1 reads MNHNY; CDR2 reads SVGAGI (reference sequence). The CDR3 length is 15 residues. V shed 0 bases and J 4 bases; nucleotides not matched to a gene: 3.

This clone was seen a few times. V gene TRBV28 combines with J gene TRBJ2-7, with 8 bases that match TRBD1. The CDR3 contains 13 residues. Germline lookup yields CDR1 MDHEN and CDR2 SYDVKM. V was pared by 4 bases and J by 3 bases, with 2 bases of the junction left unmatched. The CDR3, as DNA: TGTGCCAGCAGTTCCGGACAGGGCTACGAGCAGTACTTC. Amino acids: CASSSGQGYEQYF.

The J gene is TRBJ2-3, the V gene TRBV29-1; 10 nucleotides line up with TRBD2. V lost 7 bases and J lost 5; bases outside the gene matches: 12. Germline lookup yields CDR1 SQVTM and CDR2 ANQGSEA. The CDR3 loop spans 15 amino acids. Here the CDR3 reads CSAPRLAGVGDTQYF. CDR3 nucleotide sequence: TGCAGCGCTCCCCGGCTAGCGGGGGTTGGAGATACGCAGTATTTT.

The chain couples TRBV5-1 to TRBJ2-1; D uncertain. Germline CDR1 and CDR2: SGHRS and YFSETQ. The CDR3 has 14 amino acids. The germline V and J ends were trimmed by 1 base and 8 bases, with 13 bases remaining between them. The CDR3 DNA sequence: TGCGCCAGCAGCTTGCCCGGCCAGGCGCATGAGCAGTTCTTC. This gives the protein CASSLPGQAHEQFF.

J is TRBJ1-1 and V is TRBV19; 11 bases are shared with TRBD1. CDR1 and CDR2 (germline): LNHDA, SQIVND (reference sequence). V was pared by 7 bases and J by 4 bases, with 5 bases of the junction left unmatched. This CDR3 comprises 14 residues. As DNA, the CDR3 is TGTGCCAGTACGGACAGGGGGCCGTTCACTGAAGCTTTCTTT. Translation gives CASTDRGPFTEAFF.

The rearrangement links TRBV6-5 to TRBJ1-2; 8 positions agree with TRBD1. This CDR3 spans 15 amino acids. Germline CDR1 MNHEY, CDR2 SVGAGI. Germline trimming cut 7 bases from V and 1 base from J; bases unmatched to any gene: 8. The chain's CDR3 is CASTPATGDNYGYTF. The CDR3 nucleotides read TGTGCCAGCACACCGGCGACAGGGGATAACTATGGCTACACCTTC.

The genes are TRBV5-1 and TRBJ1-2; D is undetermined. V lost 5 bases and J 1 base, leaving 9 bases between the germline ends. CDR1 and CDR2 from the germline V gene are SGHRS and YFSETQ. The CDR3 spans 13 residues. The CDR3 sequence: CASRRGVNYGYTF. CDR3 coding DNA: TGCGCCAGCAGACGGGGTGTTAACTATGGCTACACCTTC.

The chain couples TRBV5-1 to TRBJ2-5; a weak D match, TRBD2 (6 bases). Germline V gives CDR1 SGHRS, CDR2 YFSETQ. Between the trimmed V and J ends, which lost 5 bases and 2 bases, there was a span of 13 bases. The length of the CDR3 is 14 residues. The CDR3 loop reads CASRSRAGQETQYF. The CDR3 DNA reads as TGCGCCAGCAGGTCACGGGCGGGGCAAGAGACCCAGTACTTC.

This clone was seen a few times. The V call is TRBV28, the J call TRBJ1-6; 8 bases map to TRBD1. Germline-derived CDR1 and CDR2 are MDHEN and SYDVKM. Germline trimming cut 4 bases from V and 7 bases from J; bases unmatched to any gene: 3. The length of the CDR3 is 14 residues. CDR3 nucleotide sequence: TGTGCCAGCAGTTGGGGACAGGCCAATTCACCCCTCCACTTT. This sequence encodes CASSWGQANSPLHF. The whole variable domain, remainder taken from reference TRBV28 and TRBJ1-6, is DVKVTQSSRYLVKRTGEKVFLECVQDMDHENMFWYRQDPGLGLRLIYFSYDVKMKEKGDIPEGYSVSREKKERFSLILESASTNQTSMYLCASSWGQANSPLHFGNGTRLTVT.

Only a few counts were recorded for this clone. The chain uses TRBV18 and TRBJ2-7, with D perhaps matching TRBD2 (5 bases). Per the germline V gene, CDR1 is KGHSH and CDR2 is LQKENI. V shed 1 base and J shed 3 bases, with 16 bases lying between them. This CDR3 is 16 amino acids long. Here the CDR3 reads CASSPLGSTGNYEQYF. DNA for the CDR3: TGTGCCAGCTCACCACTGGGGAGTACGGGAAACTACGAGCAGTACTTC.

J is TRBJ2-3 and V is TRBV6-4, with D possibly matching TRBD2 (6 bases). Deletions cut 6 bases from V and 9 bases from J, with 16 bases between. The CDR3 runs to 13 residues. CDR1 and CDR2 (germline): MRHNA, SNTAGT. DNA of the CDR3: TGTGCCAGCAGAGTGAGGAGGGTCATAACGCAGTATTTT. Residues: CASRVRRVITQYF.

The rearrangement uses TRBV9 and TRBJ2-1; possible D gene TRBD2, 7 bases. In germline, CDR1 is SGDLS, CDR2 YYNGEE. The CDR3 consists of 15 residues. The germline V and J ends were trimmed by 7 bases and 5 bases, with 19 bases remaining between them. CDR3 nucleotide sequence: TGTGCCAGCCAACAAATGGGGGGGCCGAACAATGAGCAGTTCTTC. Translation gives CASQQMGGPNNEQFF.

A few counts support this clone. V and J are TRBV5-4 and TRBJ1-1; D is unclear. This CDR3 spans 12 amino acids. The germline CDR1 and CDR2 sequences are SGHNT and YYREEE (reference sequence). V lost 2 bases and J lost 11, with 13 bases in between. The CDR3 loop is CASSFLWGAAFF. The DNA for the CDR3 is TGTGCCAGCAGCTTTCTATGGGGAGCCGCTTTCTTT.

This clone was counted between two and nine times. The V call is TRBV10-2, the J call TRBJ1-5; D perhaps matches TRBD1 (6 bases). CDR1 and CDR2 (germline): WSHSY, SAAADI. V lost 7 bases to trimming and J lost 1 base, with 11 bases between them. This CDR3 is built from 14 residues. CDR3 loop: CASTRTESNQPQHF. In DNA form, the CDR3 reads TGCGCCAGCACGAGGACAGAAAGCAATCAGCCCCAGCATTTT.

DNA for the CDR3: TGTGCCAGCAGGAGTAGAAATGGAAACACCATATATTTT. It specifies CASRSRNGNTIYF. The chain links TRBV2 to TRBJ1-3; no definite D call. Trimming cost V 6 bases and J 3 bases, with 9 bases left between them. The germline CDR1 and CDR2 sequences are SNHLY and FYNNEI. The CDR3 loop spans 13 amino acids.

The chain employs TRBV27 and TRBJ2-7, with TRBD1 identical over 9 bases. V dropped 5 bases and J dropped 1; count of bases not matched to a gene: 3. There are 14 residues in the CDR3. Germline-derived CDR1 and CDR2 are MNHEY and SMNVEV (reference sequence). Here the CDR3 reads CASSQGTGSYEQYF. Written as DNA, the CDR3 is TGTGCCAGCAGTCAGGGGACAGGGTCCTACGAGCAGTACTTC.

Here the CDR3 DNA reads TGCGCCAGCAGCTTGGCCAGAGGAACTGGGGCCAACGTCCTGACTTTC. It yields the protein CASSLARGTGANVLTF. The genes are TRBV5-1 and TRBJ2-6; D is uncertain. V lost 0 bases to trimming and J lost 2 bases, with 9 bases between them. The CDR3 totals 16 residues. Germline V gene data show CDR1 as SGHRS and CDR2 as YFSETQ.

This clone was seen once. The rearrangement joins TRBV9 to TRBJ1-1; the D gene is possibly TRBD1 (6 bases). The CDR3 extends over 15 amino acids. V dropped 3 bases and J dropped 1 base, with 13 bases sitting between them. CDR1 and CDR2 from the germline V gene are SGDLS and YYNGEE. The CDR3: CASSGNREGNTEAFF. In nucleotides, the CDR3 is TGTGCCAGCAGCGGAAACAGGGAGGGGAACACTGAAGCTTTCTTT.

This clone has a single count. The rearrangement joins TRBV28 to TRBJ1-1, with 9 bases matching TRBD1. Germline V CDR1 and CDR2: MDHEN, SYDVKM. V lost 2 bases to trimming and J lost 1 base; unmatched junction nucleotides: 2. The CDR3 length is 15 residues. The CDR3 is CASSLPTGGNTEAFF. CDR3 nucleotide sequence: TGTGCCAGCAGTTTACCGACAGGGGGGAACACTGAAGCTTTCTTT.

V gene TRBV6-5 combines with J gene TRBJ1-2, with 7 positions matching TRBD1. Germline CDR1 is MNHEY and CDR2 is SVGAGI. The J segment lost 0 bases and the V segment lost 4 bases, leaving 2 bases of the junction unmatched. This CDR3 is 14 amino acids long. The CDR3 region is CASSFGTANYGYTF. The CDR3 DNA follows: TGTGCCAGCAGTTTCGGGACAGCTAACTATGGCTACACCTTC.

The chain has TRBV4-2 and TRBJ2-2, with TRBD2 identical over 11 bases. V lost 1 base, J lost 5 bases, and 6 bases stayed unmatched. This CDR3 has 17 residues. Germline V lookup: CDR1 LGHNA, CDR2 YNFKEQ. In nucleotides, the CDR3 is TGTGCCAGCAGCCAAGTCTTCCTAGCGGGAGGAACCGGGGAGCTGTTTTTT. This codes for CASSQVFLAGGTGELFF.

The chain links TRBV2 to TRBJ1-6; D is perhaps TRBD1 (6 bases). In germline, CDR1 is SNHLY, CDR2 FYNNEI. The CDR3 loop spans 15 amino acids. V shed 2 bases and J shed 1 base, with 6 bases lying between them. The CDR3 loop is CASSETGSYNSPLHF. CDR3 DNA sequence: TGTGCCAGCAGTGAAACAGGGTCCTATAATTCACCCCTCCACTTT.

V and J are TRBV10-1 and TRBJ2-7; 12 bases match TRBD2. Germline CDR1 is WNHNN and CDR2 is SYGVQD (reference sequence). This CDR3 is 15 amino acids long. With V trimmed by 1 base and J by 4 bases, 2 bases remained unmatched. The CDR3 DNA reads TGCGCCAGCAGTGAGTGGCTAGCGGGAGGGTACGAGCAGTACTTC. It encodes CASSEWLAGGYEQYF.

Here the CDR3 DNA reads TGTGCCACCCGCGGGGGCGGATCCTCCCGTAACTATGGCTACACCTTC. This gives the protein CATRGGGSSRNYGYTF. V and J are TRBV28 and TRBJ1-2; TRBD1 might be the D (6 bases). From germline, CDR1 is MDHEN and CDR2 SYDVKM. Trimming left V 10 bases short and J 1 base short, with 22 bases between. This CDR3 region has 16 residues.

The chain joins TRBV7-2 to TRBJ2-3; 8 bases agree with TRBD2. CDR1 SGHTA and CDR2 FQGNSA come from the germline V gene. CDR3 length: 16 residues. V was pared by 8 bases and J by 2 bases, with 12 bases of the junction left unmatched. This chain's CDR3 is CASSAKSGGFTDTQYF. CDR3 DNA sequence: TGTGCCAGCTCTGCCAAAAGCGGGGGCTTCACAGATACGCAGTATTTT.